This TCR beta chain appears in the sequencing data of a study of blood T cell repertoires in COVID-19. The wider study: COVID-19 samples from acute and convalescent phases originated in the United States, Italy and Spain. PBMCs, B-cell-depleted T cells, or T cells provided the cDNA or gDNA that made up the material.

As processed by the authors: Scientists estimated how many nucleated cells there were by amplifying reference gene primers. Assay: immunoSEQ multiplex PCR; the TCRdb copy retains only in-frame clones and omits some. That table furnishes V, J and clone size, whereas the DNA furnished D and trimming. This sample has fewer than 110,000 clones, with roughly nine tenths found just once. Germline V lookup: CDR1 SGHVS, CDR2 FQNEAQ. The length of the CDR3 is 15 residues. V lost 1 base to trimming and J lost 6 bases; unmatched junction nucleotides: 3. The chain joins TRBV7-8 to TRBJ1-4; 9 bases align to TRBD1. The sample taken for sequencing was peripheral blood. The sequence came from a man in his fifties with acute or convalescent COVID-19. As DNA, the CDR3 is TGTGCCAGCAGCTTAGATGGGACAGGGTATGAAAAACTGTTTTTT. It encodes CASSLDGTGYEKLFF.